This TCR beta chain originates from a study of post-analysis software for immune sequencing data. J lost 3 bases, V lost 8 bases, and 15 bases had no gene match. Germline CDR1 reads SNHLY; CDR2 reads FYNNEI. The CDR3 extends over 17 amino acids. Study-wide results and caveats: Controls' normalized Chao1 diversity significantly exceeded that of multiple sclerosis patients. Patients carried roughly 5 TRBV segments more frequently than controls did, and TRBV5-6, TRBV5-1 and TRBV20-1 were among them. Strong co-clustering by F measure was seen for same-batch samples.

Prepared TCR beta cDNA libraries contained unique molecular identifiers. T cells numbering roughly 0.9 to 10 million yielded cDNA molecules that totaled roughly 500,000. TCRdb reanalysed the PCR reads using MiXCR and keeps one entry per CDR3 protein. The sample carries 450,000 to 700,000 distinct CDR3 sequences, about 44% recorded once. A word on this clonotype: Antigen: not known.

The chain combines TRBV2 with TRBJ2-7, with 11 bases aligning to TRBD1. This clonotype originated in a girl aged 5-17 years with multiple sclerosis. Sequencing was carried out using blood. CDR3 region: CASGMGQGDFKNYEQYF. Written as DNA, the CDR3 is TGTGCCAGCGGAATGGGACAGGGGGACTTTAAGAACTACGAGCAGTACTTC.